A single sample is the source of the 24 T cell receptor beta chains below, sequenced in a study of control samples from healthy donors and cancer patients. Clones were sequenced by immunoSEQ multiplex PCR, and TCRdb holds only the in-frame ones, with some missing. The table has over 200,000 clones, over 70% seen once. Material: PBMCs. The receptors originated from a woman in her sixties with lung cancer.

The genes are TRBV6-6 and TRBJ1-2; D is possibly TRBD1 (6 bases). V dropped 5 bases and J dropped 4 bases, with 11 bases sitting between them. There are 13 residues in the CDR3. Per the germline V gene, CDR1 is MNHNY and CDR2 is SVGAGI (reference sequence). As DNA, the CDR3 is TGTGCCAGCAGTCCAGGGGTGAGCTATGGCTACACCTTC. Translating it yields CASSPGVSYGYTF.

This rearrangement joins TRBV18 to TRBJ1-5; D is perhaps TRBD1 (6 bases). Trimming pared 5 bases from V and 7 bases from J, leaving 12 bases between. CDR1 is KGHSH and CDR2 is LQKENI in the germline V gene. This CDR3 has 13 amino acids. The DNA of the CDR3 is TGTGCCAGCTCATGGGGGGCCCGACAGCCCCAGCATTTT. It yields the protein CASSWGARQPQHF.

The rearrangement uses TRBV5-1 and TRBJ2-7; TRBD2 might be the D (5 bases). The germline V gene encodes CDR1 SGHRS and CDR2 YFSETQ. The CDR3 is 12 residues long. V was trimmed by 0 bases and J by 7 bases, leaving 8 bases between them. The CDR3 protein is CASSLVEREQYF. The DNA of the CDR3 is TGCGCCAGCAGCTTGGTTGAGCGGGAGCAGTACTTC.

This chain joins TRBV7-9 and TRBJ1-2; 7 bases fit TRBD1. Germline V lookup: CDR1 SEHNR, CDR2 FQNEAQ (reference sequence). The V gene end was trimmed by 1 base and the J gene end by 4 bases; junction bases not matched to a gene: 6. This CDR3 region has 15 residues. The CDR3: CASSLGDRRFYGYTF. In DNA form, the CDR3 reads TGTGCCAGCAGCTTAGGGGACAGACGATTCTATGGCTACACCTTC. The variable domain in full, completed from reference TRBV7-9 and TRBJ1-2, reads DTGVSQNPRHKITKRGQNVTFRCDPISEHNRLYWYRQTLGQGPEFLTYFQNEAQLEKSRLLSDRFSAERPKGSFSTLEIQRTEQGDSAMYLCASSLGDRRFYGYTFGSGTRLTVV.

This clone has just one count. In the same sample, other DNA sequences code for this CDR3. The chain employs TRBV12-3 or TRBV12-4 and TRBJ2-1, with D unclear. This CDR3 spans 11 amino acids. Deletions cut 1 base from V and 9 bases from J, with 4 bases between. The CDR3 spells CASSLGFEQFF. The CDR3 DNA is TGTGCCAGCAGTTTAGGATTTGAGCAGTTCTTC.

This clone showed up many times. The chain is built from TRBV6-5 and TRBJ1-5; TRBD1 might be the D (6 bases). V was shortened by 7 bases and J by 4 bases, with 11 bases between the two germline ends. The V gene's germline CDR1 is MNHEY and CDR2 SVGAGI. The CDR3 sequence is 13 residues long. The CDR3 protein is CASTEGGNQPQHF. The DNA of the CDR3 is TGTGCCAGCACAGAAGGGGGGAATCAGCCCCAGCATTTT.

CDR3 amino acids: CAWSVFGRGSGQPQHF. The CDR3 DNA sequence: TGTGCCTGGAGTGTATTTGGCAGGGGAAGCGGTCAGCCCCAGCATTTT. The rearrangement links TRBV30 to TRBJ1-5, with D perhaps TRBD1 (6 bases). Trimming left V 0 bases short and J 6 bases short, with 18 bases between. Germline V gives CDR1 GTSNPN, CDR2 SVGIG (reference sequence). This CDR3 spans 16 amino acids.

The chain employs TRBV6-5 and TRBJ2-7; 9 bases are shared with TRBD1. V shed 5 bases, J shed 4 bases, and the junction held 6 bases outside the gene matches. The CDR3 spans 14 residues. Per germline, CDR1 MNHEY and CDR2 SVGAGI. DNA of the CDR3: TGTGCCAGCAGTCGACAGGGGGTCGGTTACGAGCAGTACTTC. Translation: CASSRQGVGYEQYF.

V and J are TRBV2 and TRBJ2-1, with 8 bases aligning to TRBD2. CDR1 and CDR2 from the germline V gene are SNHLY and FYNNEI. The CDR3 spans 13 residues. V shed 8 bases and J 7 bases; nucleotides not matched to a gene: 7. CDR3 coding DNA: TGTGCCAGCGGATCTAGCGGGTTGAATGAGCAGTTCTTC. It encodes CASGSSGLNEQFF.

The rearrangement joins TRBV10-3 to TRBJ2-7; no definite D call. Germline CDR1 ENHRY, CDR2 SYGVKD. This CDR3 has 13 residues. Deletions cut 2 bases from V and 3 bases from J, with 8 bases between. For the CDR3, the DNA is TGTGCCATCAGTGAGGCCCCAGGCTACGAGCAGTACTTC. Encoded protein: CAISEAPGYEQYF.

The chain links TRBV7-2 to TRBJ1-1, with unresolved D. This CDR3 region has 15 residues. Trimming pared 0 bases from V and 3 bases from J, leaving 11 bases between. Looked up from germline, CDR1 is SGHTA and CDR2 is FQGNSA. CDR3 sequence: CASSLARTGDTEAFF. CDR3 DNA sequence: TGTGCCAGCAGCTTAGCTCGGACGGGAGACACTGAAGCTTTCTTT.

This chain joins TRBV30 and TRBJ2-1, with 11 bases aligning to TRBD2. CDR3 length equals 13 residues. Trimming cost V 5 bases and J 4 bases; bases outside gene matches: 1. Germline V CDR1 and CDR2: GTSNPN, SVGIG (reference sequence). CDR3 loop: CAWASGGYNEQFF. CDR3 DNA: TGTGCCTGGGCTAGCGGGGGGTACAATGAGCAGTTCTTC.

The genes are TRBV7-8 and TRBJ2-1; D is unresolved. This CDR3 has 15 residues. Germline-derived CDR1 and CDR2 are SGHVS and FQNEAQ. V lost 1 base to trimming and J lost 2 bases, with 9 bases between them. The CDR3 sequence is CASSLGAPAYNEQFF. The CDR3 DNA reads TGTGCCAGCAGCTTAGGGGCCCCCGCCTACAATGAGCAGTTCTTC.

The CDR3 DNA follows: TGTGCCAGCAGCGTAAACGGGGGGGAAGAGACCCAGTACTTC. Amino acids: CASSVNGGEETQYF. The rearrangement uses TRBV9 and TRBJ2-5; TRBD2 matches at 8 bases. This CDR3 region has 14 residues. V shed 1 base, J shed 3 bases, and the junction held 2 bases outside the gene matches. The germline CDR1 and CDR2 sequences are SGDLS and YYNGEE.

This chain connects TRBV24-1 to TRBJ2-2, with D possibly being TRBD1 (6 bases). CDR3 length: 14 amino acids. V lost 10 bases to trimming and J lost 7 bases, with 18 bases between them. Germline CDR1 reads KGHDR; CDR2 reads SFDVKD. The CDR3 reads CATSEAGASGELFF. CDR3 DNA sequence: TGTGCCACAAGCGAGGCAGGGGCTAGCGGGGAGCTGTTTTTT.

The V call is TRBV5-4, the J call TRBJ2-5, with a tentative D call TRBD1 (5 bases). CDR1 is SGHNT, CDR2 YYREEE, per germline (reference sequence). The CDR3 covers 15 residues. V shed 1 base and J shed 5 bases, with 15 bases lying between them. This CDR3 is CASSLKGQVGETQYF. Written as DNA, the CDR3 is TGTGCCAGCAGCTTGAAGGGGCAGGTCGGGGAGACCCAGTACTTC.

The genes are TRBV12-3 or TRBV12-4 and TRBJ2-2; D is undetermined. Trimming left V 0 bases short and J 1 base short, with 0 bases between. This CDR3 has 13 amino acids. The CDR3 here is CASSLANTGELFF. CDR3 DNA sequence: TGTGCCAGCAGTTTAGCGAACACCGGGGAGCTGTTTTTT.

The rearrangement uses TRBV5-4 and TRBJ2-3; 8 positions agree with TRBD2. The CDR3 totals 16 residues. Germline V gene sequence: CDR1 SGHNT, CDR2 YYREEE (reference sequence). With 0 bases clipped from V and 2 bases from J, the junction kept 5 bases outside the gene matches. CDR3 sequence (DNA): TGTGCCAGCAGCTTGGTTGCGGGGGGCCTCACAGATACGCAGTATTTT. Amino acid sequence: CASSLVAGGLTDTQYF.

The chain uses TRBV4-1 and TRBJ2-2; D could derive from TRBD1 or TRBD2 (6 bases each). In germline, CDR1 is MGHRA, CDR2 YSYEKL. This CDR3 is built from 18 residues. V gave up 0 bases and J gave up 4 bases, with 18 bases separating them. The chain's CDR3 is CASSQEGLRGRGTGELFF. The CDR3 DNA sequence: TGCGCCAGCAGCCAAGAAGGGCTCCGGGGGCGAGGCACCGGGGAGCTGTTTTTT.

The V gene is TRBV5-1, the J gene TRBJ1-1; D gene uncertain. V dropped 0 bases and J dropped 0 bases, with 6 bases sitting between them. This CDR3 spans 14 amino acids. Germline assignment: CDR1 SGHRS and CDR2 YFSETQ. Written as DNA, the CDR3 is TGCGCCAGCAGCTTGGAGGTTATGAACACTGAAGCTTTCTTT. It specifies CASSLEVMNTEAFF.

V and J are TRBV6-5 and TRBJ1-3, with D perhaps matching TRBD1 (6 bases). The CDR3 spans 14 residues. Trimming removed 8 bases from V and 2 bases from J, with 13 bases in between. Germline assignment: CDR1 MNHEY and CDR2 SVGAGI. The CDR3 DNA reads TGTGCCAGCTTAACAGGGCCGGCTGGAAACACCATATATTTT. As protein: CASLTGPAGNTIYF.

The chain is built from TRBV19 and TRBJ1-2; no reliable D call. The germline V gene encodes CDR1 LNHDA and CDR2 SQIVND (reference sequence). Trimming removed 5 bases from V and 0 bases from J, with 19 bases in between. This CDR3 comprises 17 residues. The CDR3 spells CASSRTAMGYSNYGYTF. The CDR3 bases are TGTGCCAGTAGTCGGACTGCCATGGGGTACTCTAACTATGGCTACACCTTC.

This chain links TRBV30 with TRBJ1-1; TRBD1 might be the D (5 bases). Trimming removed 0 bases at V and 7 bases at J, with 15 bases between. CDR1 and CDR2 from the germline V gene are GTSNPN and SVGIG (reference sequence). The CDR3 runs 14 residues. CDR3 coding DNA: TGTGCCTGGAGTGTACTGGAGGGGAGGGGTGAAGCTTTCTTT. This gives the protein CAWSVLEGRGEAFF. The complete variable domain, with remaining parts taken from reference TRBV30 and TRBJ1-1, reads SQTIHQWPATLVQPVGSPLSLECTVEGTSNPNLYWYRQAAGRGLQLLFYSVGIGQISSEVPQNLSASRPQDRQFILSSKKLLLSDSGFYLCAWSVLEGRGEAFFGQGTRLTVV.

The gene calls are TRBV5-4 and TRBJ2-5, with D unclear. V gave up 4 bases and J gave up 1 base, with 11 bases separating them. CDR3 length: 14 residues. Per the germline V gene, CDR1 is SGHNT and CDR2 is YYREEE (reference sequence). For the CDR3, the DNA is TGTGCCAGCAGCCTCGGCTATCTCCAAGAGACCCAGTACTTC. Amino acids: CASSLGYLQETQYF.